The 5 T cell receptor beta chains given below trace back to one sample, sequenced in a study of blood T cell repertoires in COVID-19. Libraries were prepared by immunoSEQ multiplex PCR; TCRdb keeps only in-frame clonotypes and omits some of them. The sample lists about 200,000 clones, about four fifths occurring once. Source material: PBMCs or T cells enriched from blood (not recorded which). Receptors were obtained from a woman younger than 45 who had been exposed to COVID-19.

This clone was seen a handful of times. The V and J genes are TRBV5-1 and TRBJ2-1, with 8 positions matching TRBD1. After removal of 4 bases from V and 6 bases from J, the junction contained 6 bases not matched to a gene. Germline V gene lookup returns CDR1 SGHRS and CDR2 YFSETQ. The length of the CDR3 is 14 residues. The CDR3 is CASSQQTGGNEQFF. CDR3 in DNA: TGCGCCAGCAGCCAACAAACAGGGGGCAATGAGCAGTTCTTC.

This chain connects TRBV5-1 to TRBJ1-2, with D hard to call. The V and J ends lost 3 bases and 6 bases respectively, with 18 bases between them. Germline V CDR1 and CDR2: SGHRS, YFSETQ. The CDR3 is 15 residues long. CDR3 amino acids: CASSWTVAESHGYTF. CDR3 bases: TGCGCCAGCAGCTGGACTGTTGCCGAAAGTCATGGCTACACCTTC.

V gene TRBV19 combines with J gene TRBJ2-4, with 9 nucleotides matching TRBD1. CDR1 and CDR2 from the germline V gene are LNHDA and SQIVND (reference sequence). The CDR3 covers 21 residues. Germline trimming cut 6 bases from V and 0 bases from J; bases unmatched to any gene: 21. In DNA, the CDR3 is TGTGCCAGTAGCTCCAAGACCCCGGGACAGGGTGGGACACTAGCCAAAAACATTCAGTACTTC. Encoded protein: CASSSKTPGQGGTLAKNIQYF.

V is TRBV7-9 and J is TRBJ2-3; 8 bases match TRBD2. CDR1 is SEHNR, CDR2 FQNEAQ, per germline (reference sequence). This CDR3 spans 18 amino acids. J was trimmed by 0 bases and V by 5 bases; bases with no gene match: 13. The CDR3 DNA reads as TGTGCCAGCAGCCCCGTGAGGCGGGGGGCCGCTAGCACAGATACGCAGTATTTT. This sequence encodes CASSPVRRGAASTDTQYF.

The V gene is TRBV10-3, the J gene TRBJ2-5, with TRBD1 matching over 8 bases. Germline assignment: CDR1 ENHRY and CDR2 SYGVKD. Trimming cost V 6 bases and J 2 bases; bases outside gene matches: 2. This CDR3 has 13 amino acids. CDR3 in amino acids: CAIRGDRQETQYF. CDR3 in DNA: TGTGCCATCAGGGGGGACAGGCAAGAGACCCAGTACTTC.